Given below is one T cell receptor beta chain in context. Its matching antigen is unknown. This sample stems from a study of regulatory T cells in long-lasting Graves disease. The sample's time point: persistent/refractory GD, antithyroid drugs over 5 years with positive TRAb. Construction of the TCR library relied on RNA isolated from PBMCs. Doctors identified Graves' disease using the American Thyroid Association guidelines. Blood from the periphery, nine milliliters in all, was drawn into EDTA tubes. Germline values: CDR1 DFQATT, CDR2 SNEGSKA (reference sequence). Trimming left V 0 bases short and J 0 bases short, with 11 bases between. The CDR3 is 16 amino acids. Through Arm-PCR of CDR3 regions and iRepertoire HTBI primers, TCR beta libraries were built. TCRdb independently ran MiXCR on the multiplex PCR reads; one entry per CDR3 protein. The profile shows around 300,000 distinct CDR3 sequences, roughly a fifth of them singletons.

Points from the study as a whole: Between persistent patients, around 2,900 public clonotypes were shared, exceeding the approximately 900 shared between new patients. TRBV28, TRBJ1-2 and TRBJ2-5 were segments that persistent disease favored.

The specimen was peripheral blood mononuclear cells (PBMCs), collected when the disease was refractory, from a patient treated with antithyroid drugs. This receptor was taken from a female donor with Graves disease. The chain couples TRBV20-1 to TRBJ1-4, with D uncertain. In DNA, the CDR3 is TGCAGTGCTAGAGATTTAACGGGAGCAACTAATGAAAAACTGTTTTTT. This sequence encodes CSARDLTGATNEKLFF.